This record looks at one T cell receptor (beta chain) sequence and its context. The data derive from a study of blood T cell repertoires in COVID-19. Generated by immunoSEQ multiplex PCR, the TCRdb table keeps only in-frame clones and is missing some. The sample carries 470,000 or so clones, 80% to 90% recorded once. CDR3 size: 11 residues. Sequencing used peripheral blood. V gene TRBV21-1 combines with J gene TRBJ2-1; no DNA check was done on the table's D call, TRBD1. TRBV21-1 is a pseudogene. This TCR came from a human donor in a cohort sampled during active COVID-19. The CDR3 loop reads CASSKGHEQFF. The CDR3 nucleotides are TGTGCCAGCAGCAAGGGGCATGAGCAGTTCTTC.